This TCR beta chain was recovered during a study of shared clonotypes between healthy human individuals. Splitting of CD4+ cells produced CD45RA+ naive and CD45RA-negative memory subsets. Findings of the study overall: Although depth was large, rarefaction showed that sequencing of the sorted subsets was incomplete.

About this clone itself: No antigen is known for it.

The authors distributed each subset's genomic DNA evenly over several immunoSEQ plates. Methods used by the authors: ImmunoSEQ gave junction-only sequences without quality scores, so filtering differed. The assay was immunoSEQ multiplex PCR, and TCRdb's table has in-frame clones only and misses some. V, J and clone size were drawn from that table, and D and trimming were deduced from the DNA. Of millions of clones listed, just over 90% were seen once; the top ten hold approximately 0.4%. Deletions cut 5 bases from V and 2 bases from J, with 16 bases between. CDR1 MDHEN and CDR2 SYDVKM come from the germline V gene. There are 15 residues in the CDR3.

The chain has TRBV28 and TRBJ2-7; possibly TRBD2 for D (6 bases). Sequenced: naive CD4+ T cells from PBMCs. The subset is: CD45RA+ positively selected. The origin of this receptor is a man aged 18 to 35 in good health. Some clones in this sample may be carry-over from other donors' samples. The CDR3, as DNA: TGTGCCAGCAGTCCCCGCGGAGGGGTAACCTACGAGCAGTACTTC. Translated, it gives CASSPRGGVTYEQYF.